Detailed here is one TCR beta chain. At least ten counts were recorded for this clonotype. The antigen it binds to is not known. Base quality data are lacking; no much larger clone is found one base away. The record originates from a study of T-cell reconstitution after alpha-beta-depleted transplantation in children (dated by TCRdb to the mid-2010s). Context from the whole study: The study quantitatively tracked T-cell immune reconstitution after TCRalphabeta/CD19-depleted allogeneic hematopoietic cell transplantation in children using TCR repertoire profiling.

General study outcomes and caveats: Apparently early alphabetaT-cell count recovery about two months after transplant reportedly relied on only several hundred rapidly expanded clones derived from non-depleted graft cells. In some patients, the high TCRbeta diversity seen at day 60 was put down to recipient T cells and intrathymic progenitors that had survived conditioning. Over subsequent months, a decline in hyperexpanded clone frequencies was noted, and after one year, T-cell counts and TCRbeta diversity were mostly ascribed to newly produced T cells.

The CDR3 runs 12 residues from the cysteine to the phenylalanine. Left in the record is the CDR3 DNA by itself, 36 bases read in frame from the first base. The germline ends are 6 bases apart after V is trimmed by 3 bases and J by 4 bases. The label giving this sample's treatment or condition can be read as: allogeneic hematopoietic cell transplantation with graft depleted of TCRalphabeta T cells and CD19 B cells. Transplant recipients were children who received TCRalphabeta/CD19-depleted allogeneic hematopoietic cell grafts. Libraries were built with PCR. The listed sequencing device is Illumina HiSeq 2500. TCR libraries were prepared with molecular barcoding, using unique molecular identifiers to normalize TCRbeta repertoire quantification. TCRdb's own reprocessing of the public reads used fastp at Q25 and MiXCR and kept productive beta chains. Each record represents a unique CDR3 protein, reported with the most common genes and DNA among its rows. This sample comprises about 150,000 distinct CDR3 sequences, more than 8% of them detected only once. The ten top clones hold 15% to 20% of the sample.

The sequence was obtained from a female patient between 2 and 15 years old who had a stem cell transplant for congenital amegakaryocytic thrombocytopenia, so the T cells may come from the graft donor. The sample here was PBMCs, mostly from graft donor cells, taken 180 days after TCRalphabeta/CD19-depleted stem cell transplant. The chain uses TRBV12-3 or TRBV12-4 and TRBJ1-2; the D segment cannot be called with confidence. In nucleotides, the sequence is TGTGCCAGCAGTTTTGGCAGCTATGGCTACACCTTC. Its translation reads: CASSFGSYGYTF.